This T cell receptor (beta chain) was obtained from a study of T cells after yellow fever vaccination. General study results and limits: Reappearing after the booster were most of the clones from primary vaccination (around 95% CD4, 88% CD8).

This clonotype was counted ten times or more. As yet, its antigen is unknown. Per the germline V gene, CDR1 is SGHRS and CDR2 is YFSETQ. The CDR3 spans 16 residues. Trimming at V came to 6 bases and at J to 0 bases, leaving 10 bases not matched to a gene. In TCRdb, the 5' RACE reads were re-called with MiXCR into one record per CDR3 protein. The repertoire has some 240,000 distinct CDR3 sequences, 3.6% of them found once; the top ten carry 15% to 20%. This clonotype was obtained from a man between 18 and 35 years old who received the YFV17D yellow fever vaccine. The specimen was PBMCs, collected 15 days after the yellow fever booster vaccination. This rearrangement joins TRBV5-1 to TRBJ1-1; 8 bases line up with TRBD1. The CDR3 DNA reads TGCGCCAGCACCATGGACAGGGCGACTATGAACACTGAAGCTTTCTTT. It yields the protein CASTMDRATMNTEAFF.